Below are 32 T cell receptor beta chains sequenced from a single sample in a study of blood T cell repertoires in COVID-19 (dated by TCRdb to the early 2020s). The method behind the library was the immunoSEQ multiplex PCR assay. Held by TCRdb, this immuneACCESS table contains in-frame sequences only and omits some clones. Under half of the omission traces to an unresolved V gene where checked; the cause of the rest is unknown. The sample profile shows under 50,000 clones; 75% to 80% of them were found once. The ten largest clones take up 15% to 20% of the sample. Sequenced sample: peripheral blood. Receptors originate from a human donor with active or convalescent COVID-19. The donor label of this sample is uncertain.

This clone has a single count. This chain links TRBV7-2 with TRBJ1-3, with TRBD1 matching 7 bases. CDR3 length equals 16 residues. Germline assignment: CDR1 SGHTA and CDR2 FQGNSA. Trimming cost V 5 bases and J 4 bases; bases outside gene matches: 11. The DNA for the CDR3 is TGTGCCAGCAGCCCAGAGACAGGGTATAGAGGAAACACCATATATTTT. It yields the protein CASSPETGYRGNTIYF.

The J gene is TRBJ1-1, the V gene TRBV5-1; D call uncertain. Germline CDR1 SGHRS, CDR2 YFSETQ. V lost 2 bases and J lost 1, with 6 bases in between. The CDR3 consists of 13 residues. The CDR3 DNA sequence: TGCGCCAGCAGCTTCGGGAGGAACACTGAAGCTTTCTTT. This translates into CASSFGRNTEAFF.

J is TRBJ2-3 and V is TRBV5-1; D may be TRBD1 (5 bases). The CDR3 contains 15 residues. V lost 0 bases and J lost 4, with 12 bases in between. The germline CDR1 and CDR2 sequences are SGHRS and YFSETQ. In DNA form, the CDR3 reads TGCGCCAGCAGCTTGGTCAGGGAACGGGCAGATACGCAGTATTTT. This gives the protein CASSLVRERADTQYF. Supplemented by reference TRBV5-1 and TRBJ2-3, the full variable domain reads KAGVTQTPRYLIKTRGQQVTLSCSPISGHRSVSWYQQTPGQGLQFLFEYFSETQRNKGNFPGRFSGRQFSNSRSEMNVSTLELGDSALYLCASSLVRERADTQYFGPGTRLTVL.

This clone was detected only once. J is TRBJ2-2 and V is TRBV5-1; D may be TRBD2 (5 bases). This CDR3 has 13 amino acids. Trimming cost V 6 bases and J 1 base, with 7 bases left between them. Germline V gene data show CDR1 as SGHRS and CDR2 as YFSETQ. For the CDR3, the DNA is TGCGCCAGCAACGAGGGGAACACCGGGGAGCTGTTTTTT. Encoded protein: CASNEGNTGELFF.

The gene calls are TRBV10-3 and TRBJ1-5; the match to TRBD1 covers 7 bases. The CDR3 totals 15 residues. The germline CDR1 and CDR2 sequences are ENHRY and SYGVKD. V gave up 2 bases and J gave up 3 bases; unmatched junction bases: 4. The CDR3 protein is CAISERGQTNQPQHF. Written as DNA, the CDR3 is TGTGCCATCAGTGAGAGGGGACAGACCAATCAGCCCCAGCATTTT.

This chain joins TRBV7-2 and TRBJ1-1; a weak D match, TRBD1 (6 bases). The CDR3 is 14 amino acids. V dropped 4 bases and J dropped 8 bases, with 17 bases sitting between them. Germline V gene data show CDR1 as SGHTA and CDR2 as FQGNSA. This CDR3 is CASSSNRGGEEAFF. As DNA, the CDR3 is TGTGCCAGCAGCTCAAATCGAGGGGGTGAGGAAGCTTTCTTT. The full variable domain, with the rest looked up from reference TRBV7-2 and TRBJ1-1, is GAGVSQSPSNKVTEKGKDVELRCDPISGHTALYWYRQSLGQGLEFLIYFQGNSAPDKSGLPSDRFSAERTGGSVSTLTIQRTQQEDSAVYLCASSSNRGGEEAFFGQGTRLTVV.

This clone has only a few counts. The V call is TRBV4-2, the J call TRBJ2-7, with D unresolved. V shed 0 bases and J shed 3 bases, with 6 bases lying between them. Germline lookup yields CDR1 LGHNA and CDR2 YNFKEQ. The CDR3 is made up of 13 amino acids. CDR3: CASSQESSYEQYF. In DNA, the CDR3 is TGTGCCAGCAGCCAAGAATCCAGCTACGAGCAGTACTTC.

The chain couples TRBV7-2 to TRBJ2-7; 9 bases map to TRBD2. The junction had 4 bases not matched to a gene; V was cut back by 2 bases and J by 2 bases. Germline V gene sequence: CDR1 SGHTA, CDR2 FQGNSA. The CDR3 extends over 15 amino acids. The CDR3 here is CASSLTSGPTYEQYF. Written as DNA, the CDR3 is TGTGCCAGCAGCTTAACTAGCGGGCCGACCTACGAGCAGTACTTC.

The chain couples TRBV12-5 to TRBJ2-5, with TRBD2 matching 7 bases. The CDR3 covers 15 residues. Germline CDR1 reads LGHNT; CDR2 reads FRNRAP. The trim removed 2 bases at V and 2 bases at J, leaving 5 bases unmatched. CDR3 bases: TGTGCTAGTGGTTTGACGTCCGGGGGGCAAGAGACCCAGTACTTC. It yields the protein CASGLTSGGQETQYF. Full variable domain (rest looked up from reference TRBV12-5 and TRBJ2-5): DARVTQTPRHKVTEMGQEVTMRCQPILGHNTVFWYRQTMMQGLELLAYFRNRAPLDDSGMPKDRFSAEMPDATLATLKIQPSEPRDSAVYFCASGLTSGGQETQYFGPGTRLLVL.

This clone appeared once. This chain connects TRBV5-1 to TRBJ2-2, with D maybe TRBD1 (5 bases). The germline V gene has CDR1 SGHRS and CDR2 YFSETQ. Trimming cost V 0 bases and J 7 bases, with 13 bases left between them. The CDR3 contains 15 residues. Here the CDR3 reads CASSLAVGASGELFF. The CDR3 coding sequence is TGCGCCAGCAGCTTGGCGGTTGGGGCCAGCGGGGAGCTGTTTTTT.

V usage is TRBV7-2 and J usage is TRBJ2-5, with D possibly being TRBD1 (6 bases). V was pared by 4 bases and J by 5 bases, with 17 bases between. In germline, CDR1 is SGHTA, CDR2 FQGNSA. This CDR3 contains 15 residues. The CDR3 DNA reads TGTGCCAGCAGCTACCTCGGACAGCATGGGGAGACCCAGTACTTC. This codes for CASSYLGQHGETQYF.

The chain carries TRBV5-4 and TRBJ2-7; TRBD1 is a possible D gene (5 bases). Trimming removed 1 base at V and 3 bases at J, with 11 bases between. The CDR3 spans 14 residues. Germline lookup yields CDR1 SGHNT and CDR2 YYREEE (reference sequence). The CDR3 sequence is CASSLRQGSYEQYF. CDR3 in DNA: TGTGCCAGCAGCTTGAGGCAGGGAAGCTACGAGCAGTACTTC.

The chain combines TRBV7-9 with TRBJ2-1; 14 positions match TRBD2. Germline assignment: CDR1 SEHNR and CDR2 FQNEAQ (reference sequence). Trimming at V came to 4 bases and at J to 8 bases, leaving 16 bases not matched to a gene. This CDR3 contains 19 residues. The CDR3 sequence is CASSWRSPGTSGSMYEQFF. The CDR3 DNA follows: TGTGCCAGCAGCTGGAGGTCGCCCGGGACTAGCGGGAGTATGTATGAGCAGTTCTTC.

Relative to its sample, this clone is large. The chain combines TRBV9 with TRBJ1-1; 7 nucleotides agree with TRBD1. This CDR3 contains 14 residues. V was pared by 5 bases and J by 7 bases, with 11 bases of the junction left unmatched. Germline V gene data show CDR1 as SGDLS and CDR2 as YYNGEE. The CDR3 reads CASRRGGGEGEAFF. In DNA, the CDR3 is TGTGCCAGCAGGAGAGGAGGGGGCGAGGGTGAAGCTTTCTTT.

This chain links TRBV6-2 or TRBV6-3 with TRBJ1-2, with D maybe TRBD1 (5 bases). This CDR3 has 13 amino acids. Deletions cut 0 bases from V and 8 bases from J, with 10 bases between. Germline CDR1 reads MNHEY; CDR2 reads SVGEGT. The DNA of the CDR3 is TGTGCCAGCAGTTACTCGGGGCAGGGCGGCTACACCTTC. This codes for CASSYSGQGGYTF.

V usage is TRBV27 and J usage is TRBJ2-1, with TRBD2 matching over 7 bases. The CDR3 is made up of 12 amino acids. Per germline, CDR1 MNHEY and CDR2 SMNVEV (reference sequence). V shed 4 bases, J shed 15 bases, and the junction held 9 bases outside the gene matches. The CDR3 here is CASSSGGRVSFF. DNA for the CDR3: TGTGCCAGCAGTTCGGGCGGGAGAGTTTCGTTCTTC.

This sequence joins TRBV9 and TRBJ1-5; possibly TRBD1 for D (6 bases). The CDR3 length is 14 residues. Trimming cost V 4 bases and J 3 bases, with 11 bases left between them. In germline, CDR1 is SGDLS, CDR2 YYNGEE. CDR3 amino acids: CASSPGQFNQPQHF. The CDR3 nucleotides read TGTGCCAGCAGCCCTGGACAGTTCAATCAGCCCCAGCATTTT. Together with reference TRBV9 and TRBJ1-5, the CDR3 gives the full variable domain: DSGVTQTPKHLITATGQRVTLRCSPRSGDLSVYWYQQSLDQGLQFLIQYYNGEERAKGNILERFSAQQFPDLHSELNLSSLELGDSALYFCASSPGQFNQPQHFGDGTRLSIL.

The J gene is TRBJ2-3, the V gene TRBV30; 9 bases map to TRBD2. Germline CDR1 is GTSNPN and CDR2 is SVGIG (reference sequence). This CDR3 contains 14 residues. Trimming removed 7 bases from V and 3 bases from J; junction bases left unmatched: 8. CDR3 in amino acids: CASLGAGGTDTQYF. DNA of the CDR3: TGTGCCTCCCTGGGGGCGGGAGGGACAGATACGCAGTATTTT.

CDR3 protein: CASSRGLVTDTQYF. The CDR3 coding sequence is TGTGCCAGCAGCCGGGGACTCGTCACAGATACGCAGTATTTT. The rearrangement links TRBV2 to TRBJ2-3, with TRBD2 as a possible D gene (6 bases). Germline CDR1 and CDR2: SNHLY and FYNNEI. Trimming removed 6 bases from V and 2 bases from J, with 12 bases in between. This CDR3 has 14 amino acids.

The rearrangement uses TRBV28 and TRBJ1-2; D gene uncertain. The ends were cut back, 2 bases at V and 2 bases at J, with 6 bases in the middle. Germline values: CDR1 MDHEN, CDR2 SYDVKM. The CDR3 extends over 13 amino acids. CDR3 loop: CASSLGQNYGYTF. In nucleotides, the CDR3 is TGTGCCAGCAGTTTAGGGCAGAACTATGGCTACACCTTC.

The CDR3 spells CASSPLAGGWGEQFF. The CDR3 DNA reads as TGTGCCAGCAGCCCCCTTGCGGGAGGATGGGGGGAGCAGTTCTTC. The chain employs TRBV7-2 and TRBJ2-1; TRBD2 matches 8 bases. The CDR3 is 15 amino acids. After removal of 5 bases from V and 10 bases from J, the junction contained 13 bases not matched to a gene. Germline V gene lookup returns CDR1 SGHTA and CDR2 FQGNSA. Variable domain in full (rest from reference TRBV7-2 and TRBJ2-1): GAGVSQSPSNKVTEKGKDVELRCDPISGHTALYWYRQSLGQGLEFLIYFQGNSAPDKSGLPSDRFSAERTGGSVSTLTIQRTQQEDSAVYLCASSPLAGGWGEQFFGPGTRLTVL.

In nucleotides, the CDR3 is TGCGCCAGCAGCCCCAGGGACCAGGGGGATTCACCCCTCCACTTT. Translated, it gives CASSPRDQGDSPLHF. This chain links TRBV5-1 with TRBJ1-6; 7 bases are a match to TRBD1. The CDR3 runs to 15 residues. V was pared by 4 bases and J by 8 bases, with 9 bases of the junction left unmatched. Per germline, CDR1 SGHRS and CDR2 YFSETQ.

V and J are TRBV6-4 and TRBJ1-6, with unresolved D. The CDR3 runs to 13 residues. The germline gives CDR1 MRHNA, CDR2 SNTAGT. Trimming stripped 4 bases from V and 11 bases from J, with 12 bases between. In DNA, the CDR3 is TGTGCCAGCAGTGGAGATGCCGGGACACCCCTCCACTTT. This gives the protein CASSGDAGTPLHF.

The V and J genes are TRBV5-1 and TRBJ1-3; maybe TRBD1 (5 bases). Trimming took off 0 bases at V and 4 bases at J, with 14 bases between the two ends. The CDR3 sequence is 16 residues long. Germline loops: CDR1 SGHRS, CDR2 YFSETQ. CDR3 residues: CASSLDGGSRGNTIYF. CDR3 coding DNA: TGCGCCAGCAGCTTGGATGGGGGGTCAAGGGGAAACACCATATATTTT.

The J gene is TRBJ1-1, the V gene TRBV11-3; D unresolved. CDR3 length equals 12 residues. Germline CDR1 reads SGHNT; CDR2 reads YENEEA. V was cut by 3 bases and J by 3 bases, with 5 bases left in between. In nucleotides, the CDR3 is TGTGCCAGCAGCTTCCCTTACACTGAAGCTTTCTTT. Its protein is CASSFPYTEAFF.

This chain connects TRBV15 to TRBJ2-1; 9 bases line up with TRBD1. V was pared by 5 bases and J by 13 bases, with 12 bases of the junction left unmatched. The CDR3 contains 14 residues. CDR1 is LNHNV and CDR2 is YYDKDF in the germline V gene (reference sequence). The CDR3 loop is CATSAGQGLLEQFF. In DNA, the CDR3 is TGTGCCACCAGCGCCGGACAGGGGCTATTAGAACAGTTCTTC.

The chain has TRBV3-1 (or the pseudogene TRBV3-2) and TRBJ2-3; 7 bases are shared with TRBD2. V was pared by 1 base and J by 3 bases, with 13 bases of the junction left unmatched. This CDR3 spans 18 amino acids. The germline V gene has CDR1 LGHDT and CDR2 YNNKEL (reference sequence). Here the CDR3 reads CASSQGFLGLEDTDTQYF. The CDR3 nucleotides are TGTGCCAGCAGCCAAGGGTTCCTCGGACTAGAGGATACAGATACGCAGTATTTT.

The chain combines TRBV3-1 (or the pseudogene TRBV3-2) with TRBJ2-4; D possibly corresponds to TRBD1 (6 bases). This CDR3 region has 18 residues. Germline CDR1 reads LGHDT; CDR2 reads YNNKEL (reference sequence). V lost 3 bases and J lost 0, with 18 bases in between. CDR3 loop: CASSHAGDRSLAKNIQYF. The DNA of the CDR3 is TGTGCCAGCAGCCACGCAGGGGACCGATCACTAGCCAAAAACATTCAGTACTTC.

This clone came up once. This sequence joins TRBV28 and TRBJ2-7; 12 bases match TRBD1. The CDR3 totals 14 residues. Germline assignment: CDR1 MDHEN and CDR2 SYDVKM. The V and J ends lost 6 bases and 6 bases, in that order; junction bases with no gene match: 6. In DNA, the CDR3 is TGTGCCAGCAGCGCGGGGACAGGGGGCGGCGAGCAGTACTTC. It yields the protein CASSAGTGGGEQYF.

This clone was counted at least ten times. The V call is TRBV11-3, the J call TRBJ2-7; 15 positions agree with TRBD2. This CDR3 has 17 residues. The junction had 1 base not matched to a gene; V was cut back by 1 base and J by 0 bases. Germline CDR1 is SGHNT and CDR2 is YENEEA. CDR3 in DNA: TGTGCCAGCAGCTTAGGGACTAGCGGGGGGGACTCCTACGAGCAGTACTTC. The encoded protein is CASSLGTSGGDSYEQYF.

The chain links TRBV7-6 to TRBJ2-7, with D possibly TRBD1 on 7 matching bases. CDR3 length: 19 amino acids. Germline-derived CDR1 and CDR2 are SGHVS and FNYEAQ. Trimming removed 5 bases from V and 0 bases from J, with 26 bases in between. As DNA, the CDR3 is TGTGCCAGCAGCCCCCCTGGACAGGTTGCGGGACTCCCCTCCTACGAGCAGTACTTC. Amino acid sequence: CASSPPGQVAGLPSYEQYF.

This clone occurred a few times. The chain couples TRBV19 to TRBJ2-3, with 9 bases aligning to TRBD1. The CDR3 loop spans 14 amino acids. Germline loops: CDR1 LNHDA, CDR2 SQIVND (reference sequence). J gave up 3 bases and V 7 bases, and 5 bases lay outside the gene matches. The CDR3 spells CASTDRGSTDTQYF. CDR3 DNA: TGTGCCAGTACAGACAGGGGGTCAACAGATACGCAGTATTTT.